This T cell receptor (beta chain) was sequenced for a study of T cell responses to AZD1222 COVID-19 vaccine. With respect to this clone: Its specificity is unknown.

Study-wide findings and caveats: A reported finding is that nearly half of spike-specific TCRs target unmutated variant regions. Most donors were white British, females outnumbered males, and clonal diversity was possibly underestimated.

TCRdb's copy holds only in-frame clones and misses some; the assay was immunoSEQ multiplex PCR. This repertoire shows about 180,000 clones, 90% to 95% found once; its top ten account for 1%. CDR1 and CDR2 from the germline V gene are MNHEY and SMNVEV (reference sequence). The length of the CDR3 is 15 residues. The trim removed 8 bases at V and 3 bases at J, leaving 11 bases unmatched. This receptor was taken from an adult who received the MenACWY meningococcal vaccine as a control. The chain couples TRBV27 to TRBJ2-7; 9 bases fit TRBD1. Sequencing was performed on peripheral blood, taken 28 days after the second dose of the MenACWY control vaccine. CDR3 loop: CASLKGGTGNYEQYF. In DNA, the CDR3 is TGTGCCAGCCTCAAAGGGGGGACAGGGAACTACGAGCAGTACTTC.